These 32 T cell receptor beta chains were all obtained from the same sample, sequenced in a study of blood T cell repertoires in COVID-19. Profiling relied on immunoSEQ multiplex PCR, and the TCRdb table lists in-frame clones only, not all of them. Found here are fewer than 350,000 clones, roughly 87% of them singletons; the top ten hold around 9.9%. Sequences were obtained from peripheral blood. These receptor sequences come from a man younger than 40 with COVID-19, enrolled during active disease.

The DNA of the CDR3 is TGTGCCAGCCAGAAGTACATTGCAACTAATGAAAAACTGTTTTTT. Its translation is CASQKYIATNEKLFF. This chain connects TRBV28 to TRBJ1-4; D is undetermined. The CDR3 spans 15 residues. The V and J ends lost 8 bases and 0 bases respectively, with 13 bases between them. The germline V gene encodes CDR1 MDHEN and CDR2 SYDVKM.

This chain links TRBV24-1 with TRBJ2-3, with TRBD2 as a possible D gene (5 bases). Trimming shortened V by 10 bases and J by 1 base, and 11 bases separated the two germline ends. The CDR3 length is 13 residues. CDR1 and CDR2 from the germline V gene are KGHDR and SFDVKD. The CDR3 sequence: CATEADRTDTQYF. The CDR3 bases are TGTGCCACTGAAGCGGACCGCACAGATACGCAGTATTTT.

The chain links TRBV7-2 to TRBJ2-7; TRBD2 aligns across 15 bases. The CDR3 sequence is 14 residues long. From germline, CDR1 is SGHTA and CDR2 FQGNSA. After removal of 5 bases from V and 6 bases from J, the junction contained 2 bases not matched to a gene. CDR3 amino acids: CASSPGLAGGEQYF. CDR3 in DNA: TGTGCCAGCAGCCCGGGACTAGCGGGGGGCGAGCAGTACTTC.

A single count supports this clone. CDR3 coding DNA: TGTGCCAGCAGCTCGCCCGGGACAGGTGGTTCTGGGGCCAACGTCCTGACTTTC. Translation gives CASSSPGTGGSGANVLTF. The rearrangement uses TRBV5-4 and TRBJ2-6; 8 positions agree with TRBD1. There are 18 residues in the CDR3. V trimming: 3 bases; J trimming: 1 base; junction bases outside the gene matches: 9. Germline values: CDR1 SGHNT, CDR2 YYREEE (reference sequence).

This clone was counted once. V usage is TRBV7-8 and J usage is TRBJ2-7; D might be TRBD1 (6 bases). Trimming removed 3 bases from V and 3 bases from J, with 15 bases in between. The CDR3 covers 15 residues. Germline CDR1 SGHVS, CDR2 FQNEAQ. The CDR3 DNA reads TGTGCCAGCAGCTTTGTGACAGGACCTCTCTACGAGCAGTACTTC. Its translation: CASSFVTGPLYEQYF.

CDR3 in amino acids: CSVPDRSDTEAFF. Written as DNA, the CDR3 is TGCAGCGTACCGGACAGGTCTGACACTGAAGCTTTCTTT. The chain is built from TRBV29-1 and TRBJ1-1, with 7 bases fitting TRBD1. V gave up 6 bases and J gave up 3 bases; unmatched junction bases: 7. The germline CDR1 and CDR2 sequences are SQVTM and ANQGSEA. The CDR3 totals 13 residues.

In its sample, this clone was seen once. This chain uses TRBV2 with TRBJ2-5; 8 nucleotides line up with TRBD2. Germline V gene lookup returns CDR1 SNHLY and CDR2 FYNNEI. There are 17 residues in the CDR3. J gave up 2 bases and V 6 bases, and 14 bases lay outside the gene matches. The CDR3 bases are TGTGCCAGCAGGCCAATCAAACCGGGACTAGGTCAAGAGACCCAGTACTTC. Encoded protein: CASRPIKPGLGQETQYF.

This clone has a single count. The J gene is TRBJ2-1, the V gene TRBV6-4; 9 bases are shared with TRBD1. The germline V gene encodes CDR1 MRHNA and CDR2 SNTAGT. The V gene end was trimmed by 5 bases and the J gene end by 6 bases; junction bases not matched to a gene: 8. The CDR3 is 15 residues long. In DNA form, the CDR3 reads TGTGCCAGCAGTCGACAACAGGGGGCTGGCAATGAGCAGTTCTTC. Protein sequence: CASSRQQGAGNEQFF.

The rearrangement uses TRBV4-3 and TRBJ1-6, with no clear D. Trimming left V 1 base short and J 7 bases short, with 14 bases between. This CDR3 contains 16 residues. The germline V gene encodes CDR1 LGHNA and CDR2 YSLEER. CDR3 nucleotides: TGCGCCAGCAGCCAAGTAGTCCCCAACGGGAATTCACCCCTCCACTTT. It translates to CASSQVVPNGNSPLHF.

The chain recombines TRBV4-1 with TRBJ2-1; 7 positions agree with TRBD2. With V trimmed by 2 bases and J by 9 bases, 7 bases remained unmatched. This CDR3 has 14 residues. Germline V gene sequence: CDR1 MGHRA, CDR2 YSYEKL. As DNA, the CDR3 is TGCGCCAGCAGCCAAAAGGCGGGAGTAGCTGAGCAGTTCTTC. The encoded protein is CASSQKAGVAEQFF.

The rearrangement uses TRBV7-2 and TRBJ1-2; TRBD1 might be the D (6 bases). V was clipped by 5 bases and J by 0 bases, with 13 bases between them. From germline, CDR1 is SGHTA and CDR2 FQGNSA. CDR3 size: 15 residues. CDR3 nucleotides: TGTGCCAGCAGCGAACGGCAGGGGCCTAACTATGGCTACACCTTC. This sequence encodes CASSERQGPNYGYTF.

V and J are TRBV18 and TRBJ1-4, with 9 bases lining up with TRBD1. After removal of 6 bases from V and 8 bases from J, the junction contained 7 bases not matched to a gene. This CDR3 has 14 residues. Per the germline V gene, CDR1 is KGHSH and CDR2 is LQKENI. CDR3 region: CASSQQGAREKLFF. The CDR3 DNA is TGTGCCAGCTCCCAACAGGGGGCGCGAGAAAAACTGTTTTTT.

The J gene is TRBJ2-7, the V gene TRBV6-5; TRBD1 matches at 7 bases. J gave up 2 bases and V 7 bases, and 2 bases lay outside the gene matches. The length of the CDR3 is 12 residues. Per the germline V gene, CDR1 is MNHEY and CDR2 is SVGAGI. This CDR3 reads CASNRGPYEQYF. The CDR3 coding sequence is TGTGCCAGCAACAGGGGACCCTACGAGCAGTACTTC.

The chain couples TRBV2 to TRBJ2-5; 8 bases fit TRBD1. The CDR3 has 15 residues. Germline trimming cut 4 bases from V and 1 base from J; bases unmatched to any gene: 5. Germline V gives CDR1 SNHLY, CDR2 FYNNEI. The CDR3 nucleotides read TGTGCCAGCAGTGGGACAGGGAGGCGCCAAGAGACCCAGTACTTC. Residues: CASSGTGRRQETQYF.

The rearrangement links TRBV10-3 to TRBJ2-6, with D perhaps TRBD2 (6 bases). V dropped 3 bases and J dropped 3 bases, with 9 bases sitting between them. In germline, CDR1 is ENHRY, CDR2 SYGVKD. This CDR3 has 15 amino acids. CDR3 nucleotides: TGTGCCATCAGTGACCCGCGGGATGGGGCCAACGTCCTGACTTTC. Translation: CAISDPRDGANVLTF.

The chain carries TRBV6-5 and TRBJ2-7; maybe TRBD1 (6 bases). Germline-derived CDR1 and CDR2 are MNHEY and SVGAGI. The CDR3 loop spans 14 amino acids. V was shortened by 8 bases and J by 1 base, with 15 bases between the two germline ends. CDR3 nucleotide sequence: TGTGCCAGCCTTCGGACAGTTGAGTCCTACGAGCAGTACTTC. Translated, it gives CASLRTVESYEQYF.

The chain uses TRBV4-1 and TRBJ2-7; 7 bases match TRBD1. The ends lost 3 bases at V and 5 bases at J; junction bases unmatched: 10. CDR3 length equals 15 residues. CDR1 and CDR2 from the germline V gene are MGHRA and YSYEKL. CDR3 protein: CASSQMGQSEDEQYF. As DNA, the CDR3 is TGCGCCAGCAGCCAGATGGGACAGTCCGAGGACGAGCAGTACTTC.

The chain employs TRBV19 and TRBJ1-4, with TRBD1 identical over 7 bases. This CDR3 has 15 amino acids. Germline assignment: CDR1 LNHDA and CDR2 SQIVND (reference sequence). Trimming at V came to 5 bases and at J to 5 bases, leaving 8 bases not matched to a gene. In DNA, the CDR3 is TGTGCCAGTAGTCAACGACAGGGAAGGAATGAAAAACTGTTTTTT. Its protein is CASSQRQGRNEKLFF.

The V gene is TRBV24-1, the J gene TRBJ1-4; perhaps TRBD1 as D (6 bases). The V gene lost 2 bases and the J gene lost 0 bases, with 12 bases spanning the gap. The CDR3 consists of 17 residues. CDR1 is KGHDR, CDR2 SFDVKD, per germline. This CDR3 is CATSDSDRSSTNEKLFF. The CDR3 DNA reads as TGTGCCACCAGTGATTCTGACAGGAGTTCAACTAATGAAAAACTGTTTTTT.

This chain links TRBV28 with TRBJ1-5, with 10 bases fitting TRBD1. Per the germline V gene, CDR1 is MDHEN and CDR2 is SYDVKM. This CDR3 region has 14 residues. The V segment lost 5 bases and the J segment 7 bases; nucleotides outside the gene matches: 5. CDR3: CASSRGQGRQPQHF. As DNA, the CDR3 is TGTGCCAGCAGTAGGGGACAGGGGAGGCAGCCCCAGCATTTT.

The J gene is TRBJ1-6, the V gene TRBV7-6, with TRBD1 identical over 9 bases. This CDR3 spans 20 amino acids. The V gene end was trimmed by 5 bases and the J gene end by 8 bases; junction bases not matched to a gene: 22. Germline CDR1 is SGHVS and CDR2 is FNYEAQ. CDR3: CASSINLALEQGAWDSPLHF. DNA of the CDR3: TGTGCCAGCAGCATCAACCTCGCCCTAGAACAGGGGGCTTGGGATTCACCCCTCCACTTT.

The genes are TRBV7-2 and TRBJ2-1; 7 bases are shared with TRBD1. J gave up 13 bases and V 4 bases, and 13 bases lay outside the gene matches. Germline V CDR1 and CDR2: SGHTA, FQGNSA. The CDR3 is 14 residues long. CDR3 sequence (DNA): TGTGCCAGCAGCTATACCGGGACAGCTCCCTTCCAGTTCTTC. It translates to CASSYTGTAPFQFF.

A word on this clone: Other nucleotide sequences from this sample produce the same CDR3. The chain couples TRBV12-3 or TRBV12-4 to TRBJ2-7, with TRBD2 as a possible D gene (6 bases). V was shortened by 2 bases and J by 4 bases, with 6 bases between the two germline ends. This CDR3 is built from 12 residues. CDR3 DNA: TGTGCCAGCAGTTTACGGGGGTACGAGCAGTACTTC. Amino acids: CASSLRGYEQYF.

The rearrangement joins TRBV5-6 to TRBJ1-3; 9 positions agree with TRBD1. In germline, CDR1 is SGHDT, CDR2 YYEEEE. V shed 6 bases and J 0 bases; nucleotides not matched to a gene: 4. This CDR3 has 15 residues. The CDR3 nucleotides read TGTGCCAGCATGCGGGACAGGGCCTCTGGAAACACCATATATTTT. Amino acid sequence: CASMRDRASGNTIYF.

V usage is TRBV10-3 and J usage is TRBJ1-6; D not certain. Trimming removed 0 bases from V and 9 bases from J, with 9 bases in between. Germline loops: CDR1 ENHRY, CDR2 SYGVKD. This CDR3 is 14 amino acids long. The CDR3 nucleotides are TGTGCCATCAGTGAGTCCAGGAACGGTTCACCCCTCCACTTT. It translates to CAISESRNGSPLHF.

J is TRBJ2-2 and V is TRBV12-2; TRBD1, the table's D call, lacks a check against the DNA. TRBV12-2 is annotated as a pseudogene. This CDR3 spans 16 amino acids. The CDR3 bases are TGTGCAAGTCGCTATCCCAGGGGAAAACTGGTAGGGGAGCTGTTTTTT. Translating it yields CASRYPRGKLVGELFF.

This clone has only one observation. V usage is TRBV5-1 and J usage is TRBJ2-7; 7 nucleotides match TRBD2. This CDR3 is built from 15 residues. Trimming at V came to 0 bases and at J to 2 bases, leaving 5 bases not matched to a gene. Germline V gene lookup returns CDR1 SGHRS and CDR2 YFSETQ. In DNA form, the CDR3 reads TGCGCCAGCAGCTTGGGAAGGGAGGGGACCTACGAGCAGTACTTC. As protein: CASSLGREGTYEQYF.

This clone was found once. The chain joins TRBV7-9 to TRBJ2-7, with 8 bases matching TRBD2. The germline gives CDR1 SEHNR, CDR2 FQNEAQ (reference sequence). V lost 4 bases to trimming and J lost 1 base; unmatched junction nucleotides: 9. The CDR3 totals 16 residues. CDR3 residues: CASSSSGTSGSYEQYF. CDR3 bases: TGTGCCAGCAGCTCCAGCGGAACTAGCGGATCCTACGAGCAGTACTTC.

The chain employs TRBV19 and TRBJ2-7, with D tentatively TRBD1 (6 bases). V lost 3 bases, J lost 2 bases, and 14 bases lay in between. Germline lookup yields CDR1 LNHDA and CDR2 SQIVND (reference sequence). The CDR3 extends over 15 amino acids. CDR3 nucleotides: TGTGCCAGTAGTATCTCCACAGGGAACCCCTACGAGCAGTACTTC. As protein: CASSISTGNPYEQYF.

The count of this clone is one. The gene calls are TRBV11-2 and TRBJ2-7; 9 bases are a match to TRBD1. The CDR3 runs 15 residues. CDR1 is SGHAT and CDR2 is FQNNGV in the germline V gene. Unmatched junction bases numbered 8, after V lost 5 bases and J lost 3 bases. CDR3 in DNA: TGTGCCAGCAGCCCCTGGACAGGGGAGGACTACGAGCAGTACTTC. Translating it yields CASSPWTGEDYEQYF.

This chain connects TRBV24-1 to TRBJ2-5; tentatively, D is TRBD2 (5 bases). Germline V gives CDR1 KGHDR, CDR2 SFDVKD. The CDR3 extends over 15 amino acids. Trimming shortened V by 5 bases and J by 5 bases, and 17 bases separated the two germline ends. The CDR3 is CATSALAPGGETQYF. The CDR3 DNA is TGTGCCACCAGTGCCTTGGCCCCGGGCGGGGAGACCCAGTACTTC.

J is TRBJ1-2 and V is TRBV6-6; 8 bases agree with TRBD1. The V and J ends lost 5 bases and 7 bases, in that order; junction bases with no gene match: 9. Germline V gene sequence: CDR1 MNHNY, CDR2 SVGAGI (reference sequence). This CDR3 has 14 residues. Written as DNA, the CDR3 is TGTGCCAGCAGTCTTGGACAGGGAGGGACTGGCTACACCTTC. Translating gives CASSLGQGGTGYTF.